The TCR beta chain described here comes from a study of blood T cell repertoires in COVID-19. For the study at large: Sites in the United States, Italy and Spain provided acute and convalescent COVID-19 samples. Sources were T cells, B-cell-depleted T cells, or PBMCs; the material itself was cDNA or gDNA.

In this sample, this clone turned up many times. In germline, CDR1 is LGHNA, CDR2 YNFKEQ. CDR3 size: 15 residues. V shed 1 base and J 6 bases; nucleotides not matched to a gene: 5. Source study methods: Nucleated cell number was recorded as an estimate derived from reference gene primer amplification. Method: immunoSEQ multiplex PCR; TCRdb's copy keeps in-frame clones and lacks some. The V and J calls and clone size were taken over from that table, and D and trimming were inferred from the DNA. The sample gives approximately 140,000 clones, roughly four fifths of which show up once; 13% to 15% is in the top ten.

What was sequenced was peripheral blood. The source of this sequence is a human donor with acute or convalescent COVID-19. The donor label of this sample is uncertain. The gene calls are TRBV4-2 and TRBJ1-3, with 8 bases lining up with TRBD1. This CDR3 reads CASSQVQGVANTIYF. Written as DNA, the CDR3 is TGTGCCAGCAGCCAAGTACAGGGGGTAGCAAACACCATATATTTT.